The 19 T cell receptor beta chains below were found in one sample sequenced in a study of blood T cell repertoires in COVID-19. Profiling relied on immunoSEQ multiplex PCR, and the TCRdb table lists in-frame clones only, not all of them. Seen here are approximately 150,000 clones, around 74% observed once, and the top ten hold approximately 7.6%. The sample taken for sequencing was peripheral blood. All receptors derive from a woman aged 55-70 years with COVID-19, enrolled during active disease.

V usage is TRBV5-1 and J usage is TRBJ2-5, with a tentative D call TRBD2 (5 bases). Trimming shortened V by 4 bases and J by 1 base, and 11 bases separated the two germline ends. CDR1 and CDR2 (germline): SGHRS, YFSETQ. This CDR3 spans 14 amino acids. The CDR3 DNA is TGCGCCAGCAGCCGGGCGCGGGCCCAAGAGACCCAGTACTTC. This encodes CASSRARAQETQYF.

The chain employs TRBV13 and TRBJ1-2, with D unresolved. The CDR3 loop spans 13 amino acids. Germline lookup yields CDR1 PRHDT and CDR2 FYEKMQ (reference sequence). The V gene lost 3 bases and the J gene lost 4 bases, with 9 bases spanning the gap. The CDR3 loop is CASSFGGRYGYTF. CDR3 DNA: TGTGCCAGCAGCTTCGGAGGCCGCTATGGCTACACCTTC.

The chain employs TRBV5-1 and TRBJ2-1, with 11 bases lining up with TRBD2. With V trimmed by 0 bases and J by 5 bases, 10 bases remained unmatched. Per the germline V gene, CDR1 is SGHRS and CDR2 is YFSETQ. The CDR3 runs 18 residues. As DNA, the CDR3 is TGCGCCAGCAGCTTGGCCAAATTAGCGGGAGGGATGGACAATGAGCAGTTCTTC. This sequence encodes CASSLAKLAGGMDNEQFF.

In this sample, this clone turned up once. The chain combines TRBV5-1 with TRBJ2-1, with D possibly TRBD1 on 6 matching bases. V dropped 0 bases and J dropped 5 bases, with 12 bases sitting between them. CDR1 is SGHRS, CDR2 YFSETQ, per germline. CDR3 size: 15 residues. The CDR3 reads CASSLDRAFHNEQFF. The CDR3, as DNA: TGCGCCAGCAGCTTGGACAGGGCCTTTCACAATGAGCAGTTCTTC.

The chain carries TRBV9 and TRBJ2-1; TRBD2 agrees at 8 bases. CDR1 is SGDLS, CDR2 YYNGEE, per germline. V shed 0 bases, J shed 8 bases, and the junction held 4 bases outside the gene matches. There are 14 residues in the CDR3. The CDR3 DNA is TGTGCCAGCAGCGTAGCGGGGGGGCCCCATGAGCAGTTCTTC. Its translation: CASSVAGGPHEQFF.

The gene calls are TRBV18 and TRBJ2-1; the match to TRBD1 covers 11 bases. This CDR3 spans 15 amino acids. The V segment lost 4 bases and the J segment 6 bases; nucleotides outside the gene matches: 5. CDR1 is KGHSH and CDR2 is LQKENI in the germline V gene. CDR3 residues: CASSQGQGAFNEQFF. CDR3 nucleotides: TGTGCCAGCTCACAAGGACAGGGGGCCTTCAATGAGCAGTTCTTC.

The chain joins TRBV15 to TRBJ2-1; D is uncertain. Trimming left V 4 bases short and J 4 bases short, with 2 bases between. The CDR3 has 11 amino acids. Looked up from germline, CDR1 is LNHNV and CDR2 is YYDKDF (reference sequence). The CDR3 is CATSIYNEQFF. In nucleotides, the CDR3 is TGTGCCACCAGCATATACAATGAGCAGTTCTTC.

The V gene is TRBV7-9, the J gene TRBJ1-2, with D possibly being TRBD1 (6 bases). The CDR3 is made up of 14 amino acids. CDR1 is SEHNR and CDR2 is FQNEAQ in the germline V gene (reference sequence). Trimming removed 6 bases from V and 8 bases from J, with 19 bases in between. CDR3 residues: CASSDRTERYGYTF. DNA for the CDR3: TGTGCCAGCAGTGATCGGACAGAGCGGTACGGCTACACCTTC.

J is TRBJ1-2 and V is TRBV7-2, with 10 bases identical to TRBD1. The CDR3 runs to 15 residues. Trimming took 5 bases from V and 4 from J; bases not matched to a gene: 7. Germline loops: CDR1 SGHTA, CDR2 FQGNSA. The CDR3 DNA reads TGTGCCAGCAGCAAGTCGACAGGGGGCGGCTATGGCTACACCTTC. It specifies CASSKSTGGGYGYTF.

Here the CDR3 reads CASSLVTGVSSYNSPLHF. In DNA, the CDR3 is TGTGCCAGCAGCTTAGTAACGGGTGTCAGCTCCTATAATTCACCCCTCCACTTT. The V gene is TRBV7-2, the J gene TRBJ1-6; D remains ambiguous. The CDR3 totals 18 residues. V lost 1 base, J lost 0 bases, and 13 bases lay in between. Per germline, CDR1 SGHTA and CDR2 FQGNSA.

CDR3 DNA sequence: TGTGCCAGCAGCCAAGGGTTCCAGCTAGGATCCTACGAGCAGTACTTC. Amino acids: CASSQGFQLGSYEQYF. The chain is built from TRBV3-1 (or the pseudogene TRBV3-2) and TRBJ2-7, with D hard to call. V dropped 1 base and J dropped 1 base, with 14 bases sitting between them. Germline values: CDR1 LGHDT, CDR2 YNNKEL (reference sequence). The CDR3 length is 16 residues.

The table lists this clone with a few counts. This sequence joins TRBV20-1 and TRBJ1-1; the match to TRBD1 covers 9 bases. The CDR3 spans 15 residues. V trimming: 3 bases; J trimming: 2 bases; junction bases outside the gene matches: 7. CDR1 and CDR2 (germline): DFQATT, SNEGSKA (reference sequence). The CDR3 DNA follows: TGCAGTGCTAGTGAGGGGACAGGGCTCAACACTGAAGCTTTCTTT. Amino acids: CSASEGTGLNTEAFF.

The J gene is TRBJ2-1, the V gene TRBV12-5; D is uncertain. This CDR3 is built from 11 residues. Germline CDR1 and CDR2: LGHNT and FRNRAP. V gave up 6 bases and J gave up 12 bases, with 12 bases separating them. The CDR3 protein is CASGYRQWQFF. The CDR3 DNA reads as TGTGCTAGTGGCTACAGACAATGGCAGTTCTTC.

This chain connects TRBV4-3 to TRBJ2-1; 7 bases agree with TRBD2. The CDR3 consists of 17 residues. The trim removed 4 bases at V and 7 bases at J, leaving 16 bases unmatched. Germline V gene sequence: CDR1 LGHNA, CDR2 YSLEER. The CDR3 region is CASSPSPVAGVRNEQFF. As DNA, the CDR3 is TGCGCCAGCAGCCCATCACCTGTTGCGGGAGTGAGGAATGAGCAGTTCTTC.

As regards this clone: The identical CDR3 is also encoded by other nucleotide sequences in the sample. The CDR3 coding sequence is TGTGCCAGCAGCTTAGGGCAAGAGCAGTACTTC. Protein product: CASSLGQEQYF. The chain links TRBV7-2 to TRBJ2-7; D uncertain. The V and J ends lost 1 base and 7 bases respectively, with 5 bases between them. CDR1 is SGHTA, CDR2 FQGNSA, per germline. The CDR3 has 11 residues. The full variable domain, rest sourced from reference TRBV7-2 and TRBJ2-7, is GAGVSQSPSNKVTEKGKDVELRCDPISGHTALYWYRQSLGQGLEFLIYFQGNSAPDKSGLPSDRFSAERTGGSVSTLTIQRTQQEDSAVYLCASSLGQEQYFGPGTRLTVT.

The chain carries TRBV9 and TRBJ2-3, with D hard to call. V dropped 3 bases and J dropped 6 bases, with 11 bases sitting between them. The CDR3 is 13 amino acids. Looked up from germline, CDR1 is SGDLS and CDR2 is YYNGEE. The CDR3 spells CASSGAGRDTQYF. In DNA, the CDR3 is TGTGCCAGCAGCGGGGCTGGTCGCGATACGCAGTATTTT.

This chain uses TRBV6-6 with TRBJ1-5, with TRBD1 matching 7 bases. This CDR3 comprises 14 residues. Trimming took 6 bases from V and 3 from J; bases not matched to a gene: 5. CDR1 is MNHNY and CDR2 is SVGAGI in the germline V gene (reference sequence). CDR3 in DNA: TGTGCCAGCAGGACAGGGTCAGTCAATCAGCCCCAGCATTTT. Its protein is CASRTGSVNQPQHF.

The CDR3 DNA reads as TGTGCCAGCAGCCTGACTGGATTCGATTACGAGCAGTACTTC. Its protein is CASSLTGFDYEQYF. J is TRBJ2-7 and V is TRBV11-2; D call uncertain. The V gene's germline CDR1 is SGHAT and CDR2 FQNNGV. This CDR3 has 14 residues. Trimming took 5 bases from V and 4 from J, leaving 15 bases between them.

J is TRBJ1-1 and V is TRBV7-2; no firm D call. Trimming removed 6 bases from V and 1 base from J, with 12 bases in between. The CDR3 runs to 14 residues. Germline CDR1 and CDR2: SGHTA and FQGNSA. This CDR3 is CASSGRGWNTEAFF. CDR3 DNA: TGTGCCAGCAGTGGGCGAGGGTGGAACACTGAAGCTTTCTTT.